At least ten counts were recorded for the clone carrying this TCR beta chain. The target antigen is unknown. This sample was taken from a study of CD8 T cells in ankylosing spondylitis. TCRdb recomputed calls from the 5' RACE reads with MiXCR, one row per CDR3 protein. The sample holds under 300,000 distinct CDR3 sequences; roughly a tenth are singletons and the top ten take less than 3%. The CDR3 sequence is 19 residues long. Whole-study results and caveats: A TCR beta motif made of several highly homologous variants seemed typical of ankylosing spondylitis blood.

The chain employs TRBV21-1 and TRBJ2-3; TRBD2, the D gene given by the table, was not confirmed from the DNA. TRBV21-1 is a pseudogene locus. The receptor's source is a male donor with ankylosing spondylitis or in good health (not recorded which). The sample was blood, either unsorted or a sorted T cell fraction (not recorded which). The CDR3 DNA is TGTGCCAGCAGCAATCTAGAGACTAGCGGGGGGACCCGCACAGATACGCAGTATTTT. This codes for CASSNLETSGGTRTDTQYF.